This T cell receptor beta chain derives from a study of shared clonotypes between healthy human individuals. This clone was counted a single time. V lost 4 bases and J lost 7, with 15 bases in between. The CDR3 extends over 14 amino acids. Germline values: CDR1 SGHNT, CDR2 YYREEE (reference sequence). Profiling relied on immunoSEQ multiplex PCR, and the TCRdb table lists in-frame clones only, not all of them. Found here are over 1.5 million clones, approximately 98% of them singletons; the top ten hold approximately 0.44%. The chain carries TRBV5-4 and TRBJ2-1; possibly TRBD1 for D (6 bases). This TCR was sampled from a young man in good health. Source material: naive CD4+ T cells sorted from blood. Subset denoted: CD45RA+ positively selected. The CDR3 reads CASSRPPGENEQFF. CDR3 DNA: TGTGCCAGCAGCCGGCCCCCAGGGGAAAATGAGCAGTTCTTC.